Listed below are T cell receptor beta chains from one sample, sequenced in a study of blood T cell repertoires in COVID-19. Here immunoSEQ multiplex PCR was the method, and the copy in TCRdb shows in-frame clones only, minus some. Among around 210,000 clones listed, about 91% were seen once. Specimen: peripheral blood. The receptors derive from a man younger than 35 with active or convalescent COVID-19. Both conserved end residues are part of each CDR3. A D gene is named only where the DNA matches it firmly. Size values are once, few and many counts, or a class for expanded clones, and some rows have none.

.	TRBV10-3	TRBJ2-1	TRBD2	CAISPDWSSGDNEEQFF	TGTGCCATCAGCCCCGATTGGTCTAGCGGCGACAATGAGGAGCAGTTCTTC
.	TRBV10-3	TRBJ2-1	TRBD1	CATIAGTGGDEQFF	TGTGCCACCATAGCCGGGACAGGGGGCGATGAGCAGTTCTTC
.	TRBV29-1	TRBJ2-1	TRBD1	CSVVLDRGRSNEQFF	TGCAGCGTTGTCCTAGACAGGGGCAGGAGCAATGAGCAGTTCTTC
once	TRBV27	TRBJ2-7	.	CASSLSGYHEQYF	TGTGCCAGCAGTCTCAGCGGGTACCACGAGCAGTACTTC
.	TRBV10-3	TRBJ2-7	.	CAISESRGRDEQYF	TGTGCCATCAGTGAGTCGAGAGGCAGGGACGAGCAGTACTTC
once	TRBV30	TRBJ1-1	TRBD1	CAWEAGTGGLGTEAFF	TGTGCCTGGGAAGCCGGGACAGGGGGCTTGGGTACTGAAGCTTTCTTT
.	TRBV7-9	TRBJ1-3	.	CASSSPGSSGNTIYF	TGTGCCAGCAGCTCCCCAGGATCCTCTGGAAACACCATATATTTT
.	TRBV9	TRBJ2-1	.	CASSVADRYNEQFF	TGTGCCAGCAGCGTAGCTGACAGATACAATGAGCAGTTCTTC
.	TRBV7-7	TRBJ2-6	TRBD2	CASSPQGLAESSGANVLTF	TGTGCCAGCAGCCCACAAGGACTAGCGGAGAGCTCTGGGGCCAACGTCCTGACTTTC
.	TRBV27	TRBJ2-2	TRBD2	CASRSRLAGGPGGELFF	TGTGCCAGCAGGTCCCGACTAGCGGGAGGGCCCGGCGGGGAGCTGTTTTTT
.	TRBV27	TRBJ2-7	TRBD2	CASGSGLAVYEQYF	TGTGCCAGCGGCTCGGGACTAGCGGTCTACGAGCAGTACTTC
.	TRBV30	TRBJ2-5	TRBD1	CAWKGDSPRETQYF	TGTGCCTGGAAAGGGGACAGCCCCAGGGAGACCCAGTACTTC
.	TRBV5-1	TRBJ2-1	.	CASSLSGSSYNEQFF	TGCGCCAGCAGCTTGAGCGGCAGCTCCTACAATGAGCAGTTCTTC
.	TRBV3-1/TRBV3-2	TRBJ2-1	TRBD2	CASIATSGMTGSEQFF	TGTGCCAGCATCGCGACTAGCGGGATGACTGGGAGTGAGCAGTTCTTC
.	TRBV5-1	TRBJ2-2	.	CASSLGGLNTGELFF	TGCGCCAGCAGCCTGGGGGGGCTGAACACCGGGGAGCTGTTTTTT
.	TRBV3-1/TRBV3-2	TRBJ2-1	.	CASSLNSGYEQFF	TGTGCCAGCAGCCTAAATTCGGGTTATGAGCAGTTCTTC
.	TRBV11-2	TRBJ2-7	TRBD1	CASSRDRLSYEQYF	TGTGCCAGCAGCCGGGACAGGCTCTCCTACGAGCAGTACTTC
once	TRBV9	TRBJ2-2	.	CASSVVSRLLNTGELFF	TGTGCCAGCAGCGTAGTTTCAAGACTTCTAAACACCGGGGAGCTGTTTTTT
.	TRBV28	TRBJ1-5	.	CASRFEVFGGEPQRQPQHF	TGTGCCAGCAGGTTCGAAGTCTTCGGGGGAGAGCCTCAACGACAGCCCCAGCATTTT
.	TRBV18	TRBJ1-2	.	CASSPPYGSNYGYTF	TGTGCCAGCTCACCACCGTACGGTTCTAACTATGGCTACACCTTC
.	TRBV30	TRBJ1-5	.	CAWSVQSNQPQHF	TGTGCCTGGAGTGTACAGAGCAATCAGCCCCAGCATTTT
few	TRBV28	TRBJ2-7	TRBD2	CASLGGYTYEQYF	TGTGCCAGCTTGGGGGGGTACACCTACGAGCAGTACTTC
.	TRBV30	TRBJ1-6	TRBD1	CAWALGQGHSPLHF	TGTGCCTGGGCCTTGGGACAGGGCCATTCACCCCTCCACTTT
once	TRBV27	TRBJ1-5	.	CASSLTRGGTQNQPQHF	TGTGCCAGCAGTTTGACCCGTGGGGGGACCCAGAATCAGCCCCAGCATTTT
.	TRBV5-1	TRBJ2-7	.	CASSSRVSLTYEQYF	TGCGCCAGCAGCTCCAGGGTTTCGTTGACCTACGAGCAGTACTTC
once	TRBV25-1	TRBJ1-3	.	CASQEAGTYHSGNTIYF	TGTGCCAGCCAAGAGGCAGGGACTTATCACTCTGGAAACACCATATATTTT
.	TRBV5-6	TRBJ1-2	TRBD1	CASSLPGTGFGYGYTF	TGTGCCAGCAGCTTGCCCGGGACAGGGTTCGGCTATGGCTACACCTTC
.	TRBV19	TRBJ2-1	TRBD2	CASMGGGYNEQFF	TGTGCCAGTATGGGGGGAGGGTACAATGAGCAGTTCTTC
.	TRBV9	TRBJ2-5	.	CASSVDPPGAKKETQYF	TGTGCCAGCAGCGTAGATCCGCCGGGAGCCAAAAAAGAGACCCAGTACTTC
.	TRBV7-2	TRBJ1-5	.	CASSLTPAGNQPQHF	TGTGCCAGCAGCTTAACTCCGGCGGGAAATCAGCCCCAGCATTTT
.	TRBV5-6	TRBJ2-7	.	CASSTLRGTSSYEQYF	TGTGCCAGCAGTACTTTAAGGGGTACATCCTCCTACGAGCAGTACTTC
.	TRBV19	TRBJ1-1	.	CASKKRRDTEAFF	TGTGCCAGTAAAAAAAGGAGGGACACTGAAGCTTTCTTT
.	TRBV27	TRBJ1-6	.	CASSLSIPGYNSPLHF	TGTGCCAGCAGTTTATCGATTCCGGGGTATAATTCACCCCTCCACTTT
.	TRBV21-1	TRBJ2-2	.	CASSNDPGQGLYTGELFF	TGTGCCAGCAGCAACGATCCGGGACAGGGGTTGTATACCGGGGAGCTGTTTTTT
.	TRBV7-5	TRBJ1-4	.	CVRSTGTEGKEKLFF	TGTGTCAGAAGCACGGGGACAGAGGGTAAAGAAAAACTGTTTTTT
.	TRBV5-1	TRBJ2-5	.	CASSLGSGYQETQYF	TGCGCCAGCAGCTTGGGGTCAGGGTACCAAGAGACCCAGTACTTC
.	TRBV25-1	TRBJ2-7	TRBD2	CASSEHGTSGSYEQYF	TGTGCCAGCAGTGAACACGGGACTAGCGGCTCCTACGAGCAGTACTTC
.	TRBV7-9	TRBJ1-2	.	CASSTTRYGYTF	TGTGCCAGCAGCACCACACGATATGGCTACACCTTC
.	TRBV5-1	TRBJ1-5	TRBD1	CASSTGGNQPQHF	TGCGCCAGCTCGACAGGGGGCAATCAGCCCCAGCATTTT
.	TRBV29-1	TRBJ2-5	.	CSGRGGETQYF	TGCAGCGGCAGGGGCGGAGAGACCCAGTACTTC
few	TRBV25-1	TRBJ1-5	TRBD1	CASSEHGTAKQPQHF	TGTGCCAGCAGTGAACACGGGACAGCCAAACAGCCCCAGCATTTT
.	TRBV19	TRBJ2-7	.	CATPGPSYEQYF	TGTGCCACGCCAGGGCCCTCCTACGAGCAGTACTTC
.	TRBV7-2	TRBJ1-4	.	CASSLVAEKLFF	TGTGCCAGCAGCCTCGTGGCTGAAAAACTGTTTTTT
few	TRBV7-5	TRBJ2-7	.	CARSLACPGLGGEQYF	TGTGCCAGAAGCTTAGCTTGTCCGGGGCTCGGGGGCGAGCAGTACTTC
.	TRBV7-9	TRBJ2-7	TRBD1	CASSLETGSEQYF	TGTGCCAGCAGCTTAGAGACAGGGTCCGAGCAGTACTTC
once	TRBV19	TRBJ1-1	.	CASRPTVMNTEAFF	TGTGCCAGTAGACCGACAGTAATGAACACTGAAGCTTTCTTT
.	TRBV6-6	TRBJ1-1	TRBD1	CASNIGGRNTEAFF	TGTGCCAGCAATATAGGGGGCCGGAACACTGAAGCTTTCTTT
once	TRBV4-2	TRBJ2-2	.	CAGSQELGGTGELFF	TGTGCCGGCAGCCAAGAACTAGGGGGCACCGGGGAGCTGTTTTTT
.	TRBV9	TRBJ2-3	.	CASSVMGEGADTQYF	TGTGCCAGCAGCGTAATGGGAGAAGGAGCAGATACGCAGTATTTT
.	TRBV7-9	TRBJ1-3	.	CASYGVSGNTIYF	TGTGCCAGCTACGGGGTCTCTGGAAACACCATATATTTT
.	TRBV19	TRBJ2-7	.	CASSIGSGVAYEQYF	TGTGCCAGTAGTATTGGATCAGGGGTGGCCTACGAGCAGTACTTC
.	TRBV19	TRBJ1-4	.	CASSIRSGQGVEKLFF	TGTGCCAGTAGTATCCGTAGTGGGCAGGGCGTTGAAAAACTGTTTTTT